This T cell receptor beta chain was sequenced for a study of cytomegalovirus exposure and HLA in healthy donors. The study's findings and limits: Specificity for CMV antigens was confirmed in vitro for a few of the CMV-associated chains. Rare sequences made up most TCRs, while some public TCRs were found in many donors. Across donors, sequencing depth was assumed by presence/absence analyses to be roughly uniform. A likely sequencing artifact accounted for one observed cluster of highly shared sequence variants.

Remarks on this clone: As yet, its antigen is unknown.

Vbeta (60) and Jbeta (13) primers were used in the PCR. The repertoire was sequenced with immunoSEQ multiplex PCR; TCRdb's copy has only in-frame clones and lacks some. The sample shows 150,000 to 200,000 clones, roughly 68% of them seen only once. The sequenced sample was PBMCs. The source of this sequence is a woman aged 25 to 39 in good health and CMV-seronegative.

CDR3 DNA sequence: TGTGCCAGCAGTCTCGTAAGAGGCAATCAGCCCCAGCATTTT. This encodes CASSLVRGNQPQHF. The chain couples TRBV7-8 to TRBJ1-5; unclear D gene. V dropped 6 bases and J dropped 2 bases, with 11 bases sitting between them. CDR3 length: 14 amino acids. In germline, CDR1 is SGHVS, CDR2 FQNEAQ.